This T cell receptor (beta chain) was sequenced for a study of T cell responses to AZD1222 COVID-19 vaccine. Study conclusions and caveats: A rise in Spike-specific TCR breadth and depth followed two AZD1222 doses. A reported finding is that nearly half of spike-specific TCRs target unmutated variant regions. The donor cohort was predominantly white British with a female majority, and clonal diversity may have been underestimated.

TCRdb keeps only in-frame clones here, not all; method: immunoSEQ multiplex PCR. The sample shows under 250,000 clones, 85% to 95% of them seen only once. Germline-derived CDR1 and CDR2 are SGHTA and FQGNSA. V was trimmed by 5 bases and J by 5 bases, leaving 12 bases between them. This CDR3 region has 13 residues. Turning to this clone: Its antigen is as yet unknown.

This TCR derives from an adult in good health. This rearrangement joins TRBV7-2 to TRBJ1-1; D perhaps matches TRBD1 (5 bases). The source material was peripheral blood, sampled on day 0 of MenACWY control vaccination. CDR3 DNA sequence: TGTGCCAGCAGCGCGGGGGGGGAGACTGAAGCTTTCTTT. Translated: CASSAGGETEAFF.